Presented here are 15 T cell receptor beta chains from one specimen sequenced in a study of blood T cell repertoires in COVID-19. The table came from immunoSEQ multiplex PCR; TCRdb's copy has only in-frame clones and leaves some out. The data show 200,000 or so clones, approximately 90% seen once. Sequenced material: PBMCs or T cells enriched from blood (not recorded which). These receptors originate from a woman younger than 35 in a cohort exposed to, infected with or recovered from COVID-19 (not recorded which).

The rearrangement links TRBV2 to TRBJ1-1; possibly TRBD1 for D (6 bases). Germline V gene data show CDR1 as SNHLY and CDR2 as FYNNEI. This CDR3 contains 13 residues. V shed 6 bases and J shed 4 bases, with 12 bases lying between them. The CDR3 nucleotides are TGTGCCAGCAGGAAGGGGGAGAGCACTGAAGCTTTCTTT. It encodes CASRKGESTEAFF.

This chain uses TRBV5-1 with TRBJ2-7; D perhaps matches TRBD2 (5 bases). V lost 4 bases to trimming and J lost 0 bases, with 11 bases between them. Looked up from germline, CDR1 is SGHRS and CDR2 is YFSETQ. This CDR3 has 14 amino acids. CDR3 in amino acids: CASSVEGSSYEQYF. Written as DNA, the CDR3 is TGCGCCAGCAGCGTAGAGGGTAGCTCCTACGAGCAGTACTTC.

This chain links TRBV27 with TRBJ2-3, with D possibly being TRBD2 (6 bases). This CDR3 comprises 16 residues. The germline V gene encodes CDR1 MNHEY and CDR2 SMNVEV (reference sequence). V lost 3 bases to trimming and J lost 0 bases, with 13 bases between them. The CDR3 reads CASSFGSGESTDTQYF. The CDR3 coding sequence is TGTGCCAGCAGTTTCGGTAGCGGAGAGAGCACAGATACGCAGTATTTT.

V gene TRBV2 combines with J gene TRBJ1-3, with TRBD1 matching 7 bases. After removal of 8 bases from V and 3 bases from J, the junction contained 7 bases not matched to a gene. The CDR3 contains 14 residues. The germline V gene has CDR1 SNHLY and CDR2 FYNNEI. Here the CDR3 reads CASGGGVIGNTIYF. The DNA for the CDR3 is TGTGCCAGCGGAGGGGGCGTAATTGGAAACACCATATATTTT.

The chain carries TRBV2 and TRBJ2-7; 7 bases agree with TRBD2. The length of the CDR3 is 15 residues. The germline V gene encodes CDR1 SNHLY and CDR2 FYNNEI. The trim removed 3 bases at V and 1 base at J, leaving 6 bases unmatched. CDR3 protein: CASSDLAGASYEQYF. DNA of the CDR3: TGTGCCAGCAGTGATCTGGCGGGAGCGTCCTACGAGCAGTACTTC.

The chain couples TRBV11-3 to TRBJ1-2, with D unclear. Germline V gene sequence: CDR1 SGHNT, CDR2 YENEEA. The CDR3 extends over 15 amino acids. Trimming left V 1 base short and J 8 bases short, with 17 bases between. The CDR3: CASSLGESLLEGYTF. The CDR3 nucleotides are TGTGCCAGCAGCTTAGGAGAGAGTCTCCTCGAGGGCTACACCTTC.

As regards this clone: Other nucleotide sequences in the sample specify the same CDR3. This sequence joins TRBV19 and TRBJ1-5, with 10 positions matching TRBD1. V dropped 8 bases and J dropped 5; count of bases not matched to a gene: 3. Germline V gene lookup returns CDR1 LNHDA and CDR2 SQIVND (reference sequence). CDR3 length: 13 amino acids. The DNA of the CDR3 is TGTGCCAGTGCCGGGACAGGGGATCAGCCCCAGCATTTT. Translating it yields CASAGTGDQPQHF.

The chain is built from TRBV7-2 and TRBJ2-7; TRBD1 is a possible D gene (6 bases). CDR1 is SGHTA, CDR2 FQGNSA, per germline. V lost 4 bases and J 2 bases, leaving 21 bases between the germline ends. This CDR3 spans 17 amino acids. The CDR3 DNA is TGTGCCAGCAGCTCACCCCGGGTTGGGACAACCGCCTACGAGCAGTACTTC. It specifies CASSSPRVGTTAYEQYF.

The genes are TRBV28 and TRBJ2-7, with D possibly matching TRBD1 (7 bases). The CDR3 covers 16 residues. Trimming pared 1 base from V and 0 bases from J, leaving 13 bases between. The germline V gene encodes CDR1 MDHEN and CDR2 SYDVKM. The CDR3 coding sequence is TGTGCCAGCAGTTTATCCCTGCGGGACAGCTCCTACGAGCAGTACTTC. Translated, it gives CASSLSLRDSSYEQYF.

V is TRBV7-2 and J is TRBJ1-4, with no clear D. The V gene's germline CDR1 is SGHTA and CDR2 FQGNSA. The CDR3 runs to 15 residues. V was trimmed by 4 bases and J by 0 bases, leaving 9 bases between them. The CDR3 here is CASSSSIATNEKLFF. Written as DNA, the CDR3 is TGTGCCAGCAGCTCCAGTATTGCAACTAATGAAAAACTGTTTTTT.

A single count supports this clone. The junction departs from the called germline gene at one end, perhaps through a read error. This chain joins TRBV3-1 (or the pseudogene TRBV3-2) and TRBJ1-2; D unclear. The germline CDR1 and CDR2 sequences are LGHDT and YNNKEL (reference sequence). The CDR3 spans 14 residues. The CDR3 DNA reads TGTGCCAGCAGCCAAGAATATGGCAGATCCAACGCGGCCTTC. Translation gives CASSQEYGRSNAAF.

This sequence joins TRBV6-5 and TRBJ1-1, with a tentative D call TRBD1 (6 bases). Looked up from germline, CDR1 is MNHEY and CDR2 is SVGAGI. The CDR3 covers 15 residues. V dropped 8 bases and J dropped 1 base, with 17 bases sitting between them. The CDR3 DNA sequence: TGTGCCAGCGGTCGCGACAGGACAGCGAACACTGAAGCTTTCTTT. Encoded protein: CASGRDRTANTEAFF.

V and J are TRBV28 and TRBJ1-3, with 7 nucleotides matching TRBD1. The CDR3 sequence is 14 residues long. Trimming took 7 bases from V and 11 from J; bases not matched to a gene: 14. The V gene's germline CDR1 is MDHEN and CDR2 SYDVKM. The CDR3 DNA reads TGTGCCAGCAAGCAACCGGGACAGAGACTCCCCATATATTTT. As protein: CASKQPGQRLPIYF.

This clone was detected only once. The rearrangement links TRBV10-1 to TRBJ1-1, with 8 nucleotides matching TRBD1. CDR1 is WNHNN and CDR2 is SYGVQD in the germline V gene (reference sequence). Losses at the gene ends were 2 bases for V and 3 bases for J; bases not matched to a gene: 5. This CDR3 region has 15 residues. The CDR3 protein is CASSEGTGWDTEAFF. The DNA for the CDR3 is TGCGCCAGCAGTGAGGGGACAGGTTGGGACACTGAAGCTTTCTTT.

This sequence joins TRBV5-4 and TRBJ1-1, with 8 bases identical to TRBD1. V lost 4 bases and J lost 3; bases outside the gene matches: 2. The CDR3 has 13 amino acids. The germline V gene encodes CDR1 SGHNT and CDR2 YYREEE (reference sequence). The CDR3 is CASSLQGDTEAFF. The CDR3 region has the DNA TGTGCCAGCAGCCTACAGGGGGACACTGAAGCTTTCTTT.